The 17 T cell receptor beta chains presented below share a single source sample, sequenced in a study of shared clonotypes between healthy human individuals. Assay: immunoSEQ multiplex PCR; the TCRdb copy retains only in-frame clones and omits some. The table includes roughly 1,100,000 clones, 65% to 75% detected once. Source material: memory CD4+ T cells sorted from blood. Subset meaning: CD45RA-negative fraction. The origin of the receptors is a man between 18 and 29 years old in good health.

The chain uses TRBV28 and TRBJ1-2; TRBD1 agrees at 7 bases. This CDR3 has 13 residues. CDR1 is MDHEN and CDR2 is SYDVKM in the germline V gene. Trimming at V came to 10 bases and at J to 4 bases, leaving 9 bases not matched to a gene. Here the CDR3 reads CATLTGTVYGYTF. The DNA of the CDR3 is TGTGCCACACTGACCGGGACAGTCTATGGCTACACCTTC.

J is TRBJ2-3 and V is TRBV29-1; maybe TRBD1 (5 bases). The V gene's germline CDR1 is SQVTM and CDR2 ANQGSEA. CDR3 size: 12 residues. The ends were cut back, 6 bases at V and 0 bases at J, with 7 bases in the middle. CDR3 sequence: CSVGRSTDTQYF. CDR3 coding DNA: TGCAGCGTGGGGCGTAGCACAGATACGCAGTATTTT.

The chain is built from TRBV11-2 and TRBJ1-2, with TRBD1 matching over 8 bases. From germline, CDR1 is SGHAT and CDR2 FQNNGV. Losses at the gene ends were 5 bases for V and 2 bases for J; bases not matched to a gene: 7. This CDR3 is built from 15 residues. Here the CDR3 reads CASSITGTGNYGYTF. CDR3 in DNA: TGTGCCAGCAGCATTACCGGGACAGGAAACTATGGCTACACCTTC.

The chain is built from TRBV6-1 and TRBJ1-1; no firm D call. V was trimmed by 2 bases and J by 0 bases, leaving 7 bases between them. The CDR3 sequence is 14 residues long. Germline V gives CDR1 MNHNS, CDR2 SASEGT. The CDR3 coding sequence is TGTGCCAGCAGTGAAAGTCCCTTGAACACTGAAGCTTTCTTT. Residues: CASSESPLNTEAFF.

This clone is a singleton in its sample. The chain couples TRBV9 to TRBJ1-1; TRBD1 aligns across 11 bases. The CDR3 sequence is 13 residues long. Looked up from germline, CDR1 is SGDLS and CDR2 is YYNGEE. V dropped 0 bases and J dropped 11; count of bases not matched to a gene: 3. The CDR3: CASSVEGTGGAFF. In DNA, the CDR3 is TGTGCCAGCAGCGTAGAAGGGACAGGGGGGGCTTTCTTT.

The chain couples TRBV10-2 to TRBJ2-3; TRBD1 aligns across 9 bases. This CDR3 contains 16 residues. The germline V gene encodes CDR1 WSHSY and CDR2 SAAADI. Losses at the gene ends were 5 bases for V and 0 bases for J; bases not matched to a gene: 6. CDR3 DNA: TGCGCCAGCAGTAATTTACAGGGGGCTAGCACAGATACGCAGTATTTT. Encoded protein: CASSNLQGASTDTQYF.

The V gene is TRBV18, the J gene TRBJ1-2, with D possibly being TRBD1 (5 bases). The CDR3 contains 14 residues. Per germline, CDR1 KGHSH and CDR2 LQKENI. Trimming pared 3 bases from V and 8 bases from J, leaving 16 bases between. The CDR3 here is CASSPYNGAEGYTF. As DNA, the CDR3 is TGTGCCAGCTCACCGTACAATGGGGCGGAGGGCTACACCTTC. Using reference TRBV18 and TRBJ1-2 for the parts outside the CDR3, the full variable domain is NAGVMQNPRHLVRRRGQEARLRCSPMKGHSHVYWYRQLPEEGLKFMVYLQKENIIDESGMPKERFSAEFPKEGPSILRIQQVVRGDSAAYFCASSPYNGAEGYTFGSGTRLTVV.

The chain has TRBV5-1 and TRBJ2-4; 10 bases match TRBD1. V lost 2 bases, J lost 6 bases, and 8 bases stayed unmatched. The CDR3 consists of 16 residues. The V gene's germline CDR1 is SGHRS and CDR2 YFSETQ. Here the CDR3 reads CASSLTPGQGINIQYF. The CDR3 DNA is TGCGCCAGCAGCTTAACACCGGGACAGGGGATAAACATTCAGTACTTC.

The chain has TRBV30 and TRBJ2-3; D might be TRBD2 (6 bases). The germline gives CDR1 GTSNPN, CDR2 SVGIG (reference sequence). The CDR3 covers 13 residues. With 1 base removed from V and 5 bases from J, the gap between germline ends came to 10 bases. CDR3 region: CAWSGLARDTQYF. CDR3 in DNA: TGTGCCTGGAGTGGTCTAGCGAGAGATACGCAGTATTTT.

The J gene is TRBJ1-4, the V gene TRBV19; D gene ambiguous. The CDR3 spans 13 residues. V gave up 5 bases and J gave up 5 bases, with 9 bases separating them. Per the germline V gene, CDR1 is LNHDA and CDR2 is SQIVND (reference sequence). In DNA, the CDR3 is TGTGCCAGTAGTTGGACGGAGAATGAAAAACTGTTTTTT. This translates into CASSWTENEKLFF.

This clone came up many times. The sample carries other DNA sequences with the same CDR3. The chain is built from TRBV2 and TRBJ1-3; 7 bases map to TRBD1. The ends lost 6 bases at V and 4 bases at J; junction bases unmatched: 6. The CDR3 length is 14 residues. The germline gives CDR1 SNHLY, CDR2 FYNNEI. CDR3: CASRPGTAGNTIYF. The CDR3 nucleotides read TGTGCCAGCAGACCGGGGACAGCGGGAAACACCATATATTTT.

The chain has TRBV11-3 and TRBJ1-4; 8 bases are shared with TRBD1. CDR3 size: 16 residues. Trimming at V came to 8 bases and at J to 0 bases, leaving 8 bases not matched to a gene. The germline V gene encodes CDR1 SGHNT and CDR2 YENEEA. The CDR3 loop is CASSQGTGATNEKLFF. CDR3 sequence (DNA): TGTGCCAGCTCCCAAGGGACAGGCGCAACTAATGAAAAACTGTTTTTT.

J is TRBJ2-7 and V is TRBV7-2, with 12 nucleotides matching TRBD2. V lost 0 bases and J lost 6; bases outside the gene matches: 0. Germline V gene sequence: CDR1 SGHTA, CDR2 FQGNSA. This CDR3 comprises 14 residues. CDR3 protein: CASSLALAGGEQYF. CDR3 DNA: TGTGCCAGCAGCTTAGCACTAGCGGGAGGCGAGCAGTACTTC.

The chain joins TRBV7-6 to TRBJ2-1; 16 bases align to TRBD2. J lost 9 bases, V lost 6 bases, and 14 bases had no gene match. Germline V gene lookup returns CDR1 SGHVS and CDR2 FNYEAQ. The CDR3 covers 18 residues. The CDR3: CASSPNPGTSGGAGEQFF. Here the CDR3 DNA reads TGTGCCAGCAGTCCAAATCCCGGGACTAGCGGGGGGGCGGGTGAGCAGTTCTTC.

J is TRBJ1-1 and V is TRBV10-3; 10 bases align to TRBD1. J lost 2 bases, V lost 8 bases, and 2 bases had no gene match. The CDR3 runs to 13 residues. Germline V lookup: CDR1 ENHRY, CDR2 SYGVKD. CDR3 sequence reads: CAIGTGVNTEAFF. CDR3 nucleotide sequence: TGTGCCATCGGGACAGGGGTAAACACTGAAGCTTTCTTT.

V and J are TRBV30 and TRBJ1-6, with 8 bases that match TRBD1. The V gene's germline CDR1 is GTSNPN and CDR2 SVGIG (reference sequence). Trimming cost V 4 bases and J 12 bases; bases outside gene matches: 5. CDR3 length: 12 amino acids. CDR3 protein: CAWTRGLGPLHF. The CDR3 DNA sequence: TGTGCCTGGACCAGGGGGCTTGGACCCCTCCACTTT.

The chain uses TRBV5-6 and TRBJ2-2; D is unresolved. V was shortened by 2 bases and J by 2 bases, with 10 bases between the two germline ends. This CDR3 spans 15 amino acids. Looked up from germline, CDR1 is SGHDT and CDR2 is YYEEEE. The CDR3 loop is CASSFSFYNTGELFF. The CDR3 DNA is TGTGCCAGCAGCTTTAGCTTTTATAACACCGGGGAGCTGTTTTTT.